This T cell receptor (beta chain) was documented in a study of beta chain features in type 1 diabetes. The overall study: Comparable age, gender and cell yields were observed in patients relative to healthy donors. Broader study findings: TCRB CDR3s were moderately but significantly shorter in Type 1 diabetes patients in all four CD4+ subsets. The study found that naive, central memory and Treg TCRB repertoires appeared more similar in patients than in healthy donors.

Post-sort purity exceeded 95% for all sorted populations. This clone has at least ten counts. Its antigen is undetermined. Investigators reverse transcribed all isolated RNA, so they sequenced expressed TCRB transcripts. Sequencing used immunoSEQ multiplex PCR; TCRdb keeps in-frame clones, though not all of them. Of fewer than 400,000 clones listed, around 9.7% are singletons. Sequences were obtained from central memory CD4+ T cells from blood. This receptor was identified in a young man with type 1 diabetes.

DNA for the CDR3: TGTGCCAGCAGCGATCTCAGGGTCCGCTCCTACGAGCAGTACTTC. It translates to CASSDLRVRSYEQYF. This chain uses TRBV11-2 with TRBJ2-7, with D tentatively TRBD1 (5 bases). Germline V gives CDR1 SGHAT, CDR2 FQNNGV. V lost 5 bases and J lost 0, with 14 bases in between. The CDR3 totals 15 residues.